This T cell receptor (beta chain) was identified in a study of neurological immune-mediated disorders. Study-level background: There were about 35 multiple sclerosis patients; 31 were relapsing-remitting and 3 were secondary progressive. Study-level findings and limits: The study phylogenetically grouped the repertoires of 18 of 34 multiple sclerosis patients into one related-CDR3 cluster, a possible signature. No CDR3 amino acid sequences were shared by expanded clones across subjects, suggesting private repertoires in all groups. Patients with HTLV-1-associated myelopathy showed the most TCR clonal expansion. Those with multiple sclerosis showed the least, falling below healthy controls.

The table lists this clonotype with many counts. Its antigen is undetermined. The CDR3 runs 12 residues. The germline gives CDR1 SEHNR, CDR2 FQNEAQ (reference sequence). The V end lost 5 bases, the J end lost 11 bases, and 16 bases lay between the germline ends. From the 5' RACE reads, TCRdb called clonotypes with MiXCR, one entry per CDR3 protein. The repertoire holds some 65,000 distinct CDR3 sequences, with around 4% as singletons. The receptor was isolated from a man in his fifties or sixties with multiple sclerosis. The rearrangement links TRBV7-9 to TRBJ2-7; D is possibly TRBD1 (5 bases). The sequenced sample consisted of PBMCs. The chain's CDR3 is CASSVLDSQEYV. CDR3 in DNA: TGTGCCAGCAGCGTGCTTGACAGCCAGGAGTACGTC.